The 14 T cell receptor beta chains below come from one sample, sequenced in a study of blood T cell repertoires in COVID-19. Method: immunoSEQ multiplex PCR; TCRdb's copy keeps in-frame clones and lacks some. The sample lists fewer than 130,000 clones; about 85% were seen once. The sequenced material came from peripheral blood. The receptors shown here come from a human donor in a cohort sampled during active COVID-19.

The chain recombines TRBV3-1 (or the pseudogene TRBV3-2) with TRBJ2-3, with 8 nucleotides matching TRBD2. The germline V gene has CDR1 LGHDT and CDR2 YNNKEL (reference sequence). The CDR3 sequence is 17 residues long. V lost 8 bases, J lost 4 bases, and 17 bases stayed unmatched. CDR3 coding DNA: TGTGCCAGCCGACCAGGGAGCGGCGGGGGGCCCCCAGATACGCAGTATTTT. Amino acid sequence: CASRPGSGGGPPDTQYF.

The chain has TRBV19 and TRBJ2-5; no clear D. Trimming took off 3 bases at V and 2 bases at J, with 13 bases between the two ends. The CDR3 contains 15 residues. Germline lookup yields CDR1 LNHDA and CDR2 SQIVND (reference sequence). CDR3 nucleotide sequence: TGTGCCAGTAGTATCCTGTTCACATTACAAGAGACCCAGTACTTC. Encoded protein: CASSILFTLQETQYF.

The rearrangement uses TRBV27 and TRBJ2-3; D might be TRBD1 (5 bases). The V gene's germline CDR1 is MNHEY and CDR2 SMNVEV (reference sequence). Between the trimmed V and J ends, which lost 3 bases and 0 bases, there was a span of 7 bases. The CDR3 totals 14 residues. The CDR3 loop is CASSFKGSTDTQYF. The CDR3 nucleotides are TGTGCCAGCAGTTTTAAGGGGAGCACAGATACGCAGTATTTT.

The V gene is TRBV6-5, the J gene TRBJ2-1; TRBD1 matches 10 bases. J gave up 6 bases and V 6 bases, and 2 bases lay outside the gene matches. The germline gives CDR1 MNHEY, CDR2 SVGAGI. The CDR3 runs to 13 residues. CDR3 sequence reads: CASRRQGANEQFF. In DNA form, the CDR3 reads TGTGCCAGCAGACGACAGGGGGCCAATGAGCAGTTCTTC.

The gene calls are TRBV6-6 and TRBJ1-1; TRBD1 is a possible D gene (5 bases). V lost 2 bases, J lost 5 bases, and 9 bases lay in between. Germline V gene data show CDR1 as MNHNY and CDR2 as SVGAGI (reference sequence). The CDR3 spans 13 residues. CDR3 region: CASSYPQGTEAFF. The CDR3 DNA follows: TGTGCCAGCAGTTACCCCCAGGGTACTGAAGCTTTCTTT.

This clone was recorded a few times. V and J are TRBV30 and TRBJ1-5, with D possibly being TRBD1 (5 bases). V lost 7 bases and J lost 0, with 10 bases in between. Germline V CDR1 and CDR2: GTSNPN, SVGIG (reference sequence). There are 13 residues in the CDR3. The CDR3 loop is CAFAGNSNQPQHF. CDR3 coding DNA: TGTGCCTTTGCAGGGAATAGCAATCAGCCCCAGCATTTT. Variable domain in full (rest from reference TRBV30 and TRBJ1-5): SQTIHQWPATLVQPVGSPLSLECTVEGTSNPNLYWYRQAAGRGLQLLFYSVGIGQISSEVPQNLSASRPQDRQFILSSKKLLLSDSGFYLCAFAGNSNQPQHFGDGTRLSIL.

The chain uses TRBV5-1 and TRBJ2-5; 7 bases map to TRBD1. This CDR3 region has 15 residues. Germline V gene data show CDR1 as SGHRS and CDR2 as YFSETQ. The V segment lost 0 bases and the J segment 4 bases; nucleotides outside the gene matches: 6. The CDR3 nucleotides read TGCGCCAGCAGCTTGGAGGACAGGATGGGAGAGACCCAGTACTTC. It codes for CASSLEDRMGETQYF.

The CDR3 loop is CASSPTGLAAYEQYF. CDR3 DNA sequence: TGTGCCAGCTCACCAACGGGACTAGCGGCCTACGAGCAGTACTTC. The chain is built from TRBV18 and TRBJ2-7; TRBD2 matches 11 bases. Losses at the gene ends were 2 bases for V and 2 bases for J; bases not matched to a gene: 2. CDR1 is KGHSH and CDR2 is LQKENI in the germline V gene. The CDR3 extends over 15 amino acids.

The V call is TRBV9, the J call TRBJ1-1; D is unresolved. V was cut by 4 bases and J by 1 base, with 14 bases left in between. In germline, CDR1 is SGDLS, CDR2 YYNGEE. The CDR3 covers 15 residues. This CDR3 is CASSPWTGKNTEAFF. The CDR3 DNA follows: TGTGCCAGCAGCCCTTGGACGGGAAAGAACACTGAAGCTTTCTTT.

The chain is built from TRBV4-1 and TRBJ2-1, with D maybe TRBD1 (6 bases). Germline lookup yields CDR1 MGHRA and CDR2 YSYEKL. V shed 0 bases and J shed 5 bases, with 14 bases lying between them. CDR3 length: 16 residues. The CDR3 loop is CASSQEGRGTDNEQFF. The CDR3 DNA is TGCGCCAGCAGCCAAGAAGGAAGGGGGACCGACAATGAGCAGTTCTTC.

This rearrangement joins TRBV29-1 to TRBJ2-1; D possibly corresponds to TRBD2 (7 bases). Germline CDR1 is SQVTM and CDR2 is ANQGSEA. Trimming removed 4 bases at V and 3 bases at J, with 19 bases between. The CDR3 has 16 amino acids. The CDR3 coding sequence is TGCAGCGTTGGGGGGGGACAAGGTTCTATCTACAATGAGCAGTTCTTC. It encodes CSVGGGQGSIYNEQFF.

The V call is TRBV28, the J call TRBJ2-7; possible D gene TRBD1, 6 bases. Germline CDR1 MDHEN, CDR2 SYDVKM. Deletions cut 2 bases from V and 7 bases from J, with 15 bases between. CDR3 length: 14 residues. The CDR3 nucleotides are TGTGCCAGCAGTTTAGGACAGAGTCCTGGGGAGCAGTACTTC. Translating gives CASSLGQSPGEQYF.

The chain links TRBV20-1 to TRBJ2-1; 14 bases align to TRBD2. Trimming at V came to 3 bases and at J to 7 bases, leaving 5 bases not matched to a gene. Germline CDR1 DFQATT, CDR2 SNEGSKA (reference sequence). The CDR3 is 15 residues long. The CDR3 DNA follows: TGCAGTGCTAGTACGGGGACTAGCGGGAGTAATGAGCAGTTCTTC. The encoded protein is CSASTGTSGSNEQFF.

The table lists this clone with a count of one. The sample carries other DNA sequences with the same CDR3. This chain links TRBV5-1 with TRBJ1-1; perhaps TRBD1 as D (5 bases). The CDR3 extends over 13 amino acids. The germline CDR1 and CDR2 sequences are SGHRS and YFSETQ. Trimming took 4 bases from V and 1 from J, leaving 8 bases between them. The CDR3 is CASSLQGNTEAFF. The CDR3 bases are TGCGCCAGCAGCCTCCAGGGGAACACTGAAGCTTTCTTT.